Listed below are T cell receptor beta chains from one sample, sequenced in a study of shared clonotypes between healthy human individuals. The repertoire was sequenced with immunoSEQ multiplex PCR; TCRdb's copy has only in-frame clones and lacks some. The data contain roughly 600,000 clones, 95% to 98% of them seen just once; the ten biggest clones take up 0.3%. Sequences were obtained from naive CD8+ T cells sorted from blood. All receptors derive from a young man in good health. Each CDR3 is given with its conserved first and last residue. Each record gives: J gene, V gene, CDR3 protein.

TRBJ1-5 | TRBV27 | CASSVLSNQPQHF
TRBJ2-3 | TRBV6-5 | CASSLAGSDTQYF
TRBJ2-2 | TRBV6-1 | CASSDLAGYTGELFF
TRBJ2-5 | TRBV6-5 | CASMDGGEETQYF
TRBJ1-5 | TRBV13 | CAGSLGVGNQPQHF
TRBJ2-7 | TRBV5-1 | CASSIGQQGTYEQYF
TRBJ2-3 | TRBV6-5 | CASSVDSPTDTQYF
TRBJ2-7 | TRBV5-5 | CASSTGTLTYEQYF
TRBJ2-7 | TRBV27 | CASSLSRTYEQYF
TRBJ2-7 | TRBV5-1 | CASSLGLAAVTYEQYF
TRBJ2-3 | TRBV7-6 | CASSLLGDTQYF
TRBJ2-5 | TRBV27 | CASSLFFSAETQYF
TRBJ2-1 | TRBV7-9 | CASSPRIGAGANNEQFF
TRBJ2-3 | TRBV9 | CASSVDRNTQYF
TRBJ2-7 | TRBV6-1 | CASSEFWGGHEQYF
TRBJ1-1 | TRBV5-1 | CASSPTGSDTEAFF
TRBJ2-5 | TRBV14 | CASSQGVKETQYF
TRBJ2-7 | TRBV6-6 | CASSYSGSPDEQYF
TRBJ2-7 | TRBV11-2 | CASSDVSGVTYEQYF
TRBJ2-1 | TRBV7-2 | CASSGSSGNNEQFF
TRBJ2-7 | TRBV5-1 | CASSPNEGHEQYF
TRBJ2-1 | TRBV9 | CASSVGQGTDEQFF
TRBJ2-7 | TRBV29-1 | CSVRTGDGEQYF
TRBJ2-5 | TRBV28 | CASRKETQYF
TRBJ1-2 | TRBV7-2 | CASSSPGVDYGYTF
TRBJ1-2 | TRBV11-2 | CASSLDLGWGELGYTF
TRBJ1-2 | TRBV13 | CASRYGTELYGYTF
TRBJ1-4 | TRBV7-8 | CASSLFVGEGEKLFF
TRBJ1-1 | TRBV15 | CATSTWTGGSSTEAFF
TRBJ2-7 | TRBV7-3 | CASSLTGGRAPYEQYF
TRBJ2-1 | TRBV28 | CASSLLATVNEQFF